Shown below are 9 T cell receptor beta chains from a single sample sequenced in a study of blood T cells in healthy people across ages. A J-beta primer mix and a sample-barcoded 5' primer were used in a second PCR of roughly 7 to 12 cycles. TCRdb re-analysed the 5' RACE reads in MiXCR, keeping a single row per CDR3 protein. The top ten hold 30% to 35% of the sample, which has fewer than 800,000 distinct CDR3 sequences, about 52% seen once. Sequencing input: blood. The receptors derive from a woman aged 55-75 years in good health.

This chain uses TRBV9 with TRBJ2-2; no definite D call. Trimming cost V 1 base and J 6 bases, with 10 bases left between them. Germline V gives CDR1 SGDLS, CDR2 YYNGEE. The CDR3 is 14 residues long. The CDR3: CASSVTPTAGELFF. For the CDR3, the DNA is TGTGCCAGCAGCGTAACCCCGACGGCCGGGGAGCTGTTTTTT.

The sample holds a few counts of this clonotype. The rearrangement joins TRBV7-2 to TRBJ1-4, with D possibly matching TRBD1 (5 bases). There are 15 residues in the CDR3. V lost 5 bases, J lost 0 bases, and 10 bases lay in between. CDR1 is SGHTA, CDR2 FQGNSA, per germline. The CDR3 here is CASSKRTTTNEKLFF. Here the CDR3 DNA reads TGTGCCAGCAGCAAACGGACAACAACTAATGAAAAACTGTTTTTT.

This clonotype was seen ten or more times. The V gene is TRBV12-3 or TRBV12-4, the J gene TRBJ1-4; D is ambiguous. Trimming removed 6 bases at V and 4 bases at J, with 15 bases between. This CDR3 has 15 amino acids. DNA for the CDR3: TGTGCCAGCAGGGCCCGGGAATTTGTTAATGAAAAACTGTTTTTT. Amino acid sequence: CASRAREFVNEKLFF.

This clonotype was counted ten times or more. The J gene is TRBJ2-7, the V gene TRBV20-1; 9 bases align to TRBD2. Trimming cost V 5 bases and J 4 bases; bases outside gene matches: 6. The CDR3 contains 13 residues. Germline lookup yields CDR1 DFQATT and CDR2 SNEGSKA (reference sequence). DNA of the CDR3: TGCAGTGCTTTTAGCGGGAGAGATTACGAGCAGTACTTC. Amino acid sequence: CSAFSGRDYEQYF.

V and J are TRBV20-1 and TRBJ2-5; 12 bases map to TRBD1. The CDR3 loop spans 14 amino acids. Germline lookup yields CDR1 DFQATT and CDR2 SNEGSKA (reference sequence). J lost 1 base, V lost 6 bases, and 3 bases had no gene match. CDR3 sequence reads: CSAGQGASQETQYF. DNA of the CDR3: TGCAGTGCGGGACAGGGGGCGTCCCAAGAGACCCAGTACTTC.

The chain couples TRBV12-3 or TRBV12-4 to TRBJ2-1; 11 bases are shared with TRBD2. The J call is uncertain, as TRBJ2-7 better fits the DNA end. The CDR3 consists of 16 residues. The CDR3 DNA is TGTGCCAGCAGAGCTACTAGCGGGAGCTCCTACAATGAGCAGTACTTC. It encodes CASRATSGSSYNEQYF.

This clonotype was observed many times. CDR3 DNA sequence: TGTGCCAGCAGCTTTAGCGGGAGCTCCTACAATGAGCAGTTCTTC. This encodes CASSFSGSSYNEQFF. The chain employs TRBV7-3 and TRBJ2-1; 9 nucleotides agree with TRBD2. The germline CDR1 and CDR2 sequences are SGHTA and FQGTGA. V lost 3 bases and J lost 0; bases outside the gene matches: 0. The CDR3 is 15 residues long.

The CDR3: CASSIPGPPTTYEQYF. CDR3 nucleotides: TGTGCCAGCAGTATACCGGGACCCCCAACAACCTACGAGCAGTACTTC. V is TRBV27 and J is TRBJ2-7, with D perhaps matching TRBD1 or TRBD2 (5 bases each). Deletions cut 5 bases from V and 2 bases from J, with 19 bases between. This CDR3 comprises 16 residues. CDR1 and CDR2 from the germline V gene are MNHEY and SMNVEV (reference sequence).

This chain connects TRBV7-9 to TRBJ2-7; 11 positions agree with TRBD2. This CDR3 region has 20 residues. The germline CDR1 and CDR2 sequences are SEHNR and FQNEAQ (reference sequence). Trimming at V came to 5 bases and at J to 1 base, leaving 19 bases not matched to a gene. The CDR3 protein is CASSHLGGLAGGLQSYEQYF. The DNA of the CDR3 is TGTGCCAGCAGCCACTTAGGGGGCCTAGCGGGAGGCTTACAATCCTACGAGCAGTACTTC.